This TCR beta chain derives from a study of shared clonotypes between healthy human individuals. Method: immunoSEQ multiplex PCR; TCRdb's copy keeps in-frame clones and lacks some. The sample carries about 1.1 million clones, more than 75% recorded once. CDR1 and CDR2 from the germline V gene are GTSNPN and SVGIG (reference sequence). V gave up 3 bases and J gave up 4 bases, with 12 bases separating them. The length of the CDR3 is 13 residues. The chain employs TRBV30 and TRBJ1-2; D ambiguous. Sequencing was performed on memory CD4+ T cells from PBMCs. Subset denoted: CD45RA-negative fraction. This TCR was sampled from a man aged 18 to 30 in good health. Some clones in this sample may be carry-over from other donors' samples. In nucleotides, the CDR3 is TGTGCCTGGAGCCCCCGTTTGACCTATGGCTACACCTTC. Encoded protein: CAWSPRLTYGYTF. Full variable domain (remainder filled in from reference TRBV30 and TRBJ1-2): SQTIHQWPATLVQPVGSPLSLECTVEGTSNPNLYWYRQAAGRGLQLLFYSVGIGQISSEVPQNLSASRPQDRQFILSSKKLLLSDSGFYLCAWSPRLTYGYTFGSGTRLTVV.